This T cell receptor (beta chain) was documented in a study of CXCR3-negative and CXCR3-positive naive CD8 T cells. UMI-labeled 5' RACE yielded the TRB cDNA libraries. Following a re-call of the 5' RACE reads, TCRdb has one entry per CDR3 protein and lacks DNA. The ten top clones account for 20% to 25%, within a sample of about 56,000 distinct CDR3 sequences. This CDR3 is built from 14 residues. Germline V lookup: CDR1 MNHNS, CDR2 SASEGT. The source of this sequence is a human donor in good health. Some clones in this sample may be carry-over from other donors' samples. The sequencing input was memory CD8+ T cells from blood. The rearrangement links TRBV6-1 to TRBJ1-1; TCRdb's assignment of TRBD1 cannot be checked, as there is no DNA. The CDR3: CASEGGQGNTEAFF.